A single sample is the source of the 10 T cell receptor beta chains below, sequenced in a study of beta chain features in type 1 diabetes. Study outcomes and limitations: TCRB CDR3 length was moderately but significantly reduced in all four CD4+ subsets of Type 1 diabetes patients.

The study reverse transcribed the entire isolated RNA, so it sequenced expressed TCRB transcripts. Sequenced by immunoSEQ multiplex PCR; TCRdb stores in-frame clones only, minus some. Here the sample spans more than 550,000 clones, around an eighth being singletons. Their target antigens are unknown. The material sequenced was naive CD4+ T cells from blood. The receptors stem from a man in his late teens or twenties with type 1 diabetes.

A few counts support this clone. This sequence joins TRBV6-6 and TRBJ1-2; no clear D. CDR3 length: 12 residues. The V and J ends lost 2 bases and 4 bases respectively, with 5 bases between them. Germline V lookup: CDR1 MNHNY, CDR2 SVGAGI (reference sequence). For the CDR3, the DNA is TGTGCCAGCAGTTACGAGACCTATGGCTACACCTTC. Its protein is CASSYETYGYTF.

This clone was seen only a few times. The V gene is TRBV9, the J gene TRBJ1-1; D remains unclear. Germline CDR1 is SGDLS and CDR2 is YYNGEE. The CDR3 runs 14 residues. With 0 bases removed from V and 5 bases from J, the gap between germline ends came to 11 bases. The DNA for the CDR3 is TGTGCCAGCAGCGTAGATGGGAGGAGTACTGAAGCTTTCTTT. This encodes CASSVDGRSTEAFF.

The genes are TRBV27 and TRBJ1-2; D not certain. Trimming left V 6 bases short and J 4 bases short, with 15 bases between. This CDR3 has 14 residues. The germline gives CDR1 MNHEY, CDR2 SMNVEV (reference sequence). The CDR3 DNA reads as TGTGCCAGCAGACCGGAGACTCGGGTCTATGGCTACACCTTC. It translates to CASRPETRVYGYTF.

There are a few counts of this clone. CDR3 amino acids: CASSLLVGTYEQYF. The CDR3 DNA reads TGTGCCAGCAGTTTATTAGTAGGGACTTACGAGCAGTACTTC. The V and J genes are TRBV27 and TRBJ2-7; TRBD2 is a possible D gene (6 bases). This CDR3 is 14 amino acids long. V lost 1 base, J lost 4 bases, and 11 bases lay in between. Germline CDR1 is MNHEY and CDR2 is SMNVEV (reference sequence).

The chain has TRBV4-1 and TRBJ1-5; 7 bases are shared with TRBD1. Trimming removed 4 bases from V and 8 bases from J; junction bases left unmatched: 5. This CDR3 has 13 amino acids. Per germline, CDR1 MGHRA and CDR2 YSYEKL. This chain's CDR3 is CASSLTGNEPQHF. As DNA, the CDR3 is TGCGCCAGCAGCCTGACAGGGAATGAGCCCCAGCATTTT.

This clone was observed a handful of times. V usage is TRBV10-3 and J usage is TRBJ1-3; tentatively, D is TRBD1 (6 bases). The length of the CDR3 is 14 residues. Germline assignment: CDR1 ENHRY and CDR2 SYGVKD. The ends were cut back, 7 bases at V and 4 bases at J, with 14 bases in the middle. The CDR3 spells CAITGVESGNTIYF. The CDR3 nucleotides are TGTGCCATCACAGGGGTGGAATCAGGAAACACCATATATTTT.

Only a few counts were recorded for this clone. The V call is TRBV28, the J call TRBJ2-3; D is possibly TRBD2 (5 bases). There are 15 residues in the CDR3. V dropped 6 bases and J dropped 1 base, with 14 bases sitting between them. Germline V lookup: CDR1 MDHEN, CDR2 SYDVKM. The CDR3 loop reads CASSLPPGGTDTQYF. The CDR3 DNA follows: TGTGCCAGCAGCTTACCCCCCGGGGGCACAGATACGCAGTATTTT.

The chain is built from TRBV30 and TRBJ2-1; tentative D call: TRBD1 (5 bases). The germline V and J ends were trimmed by 0 bases and 9 bases, with 6 bases remaining between them. Germline lookup yields CDR1 GTSNPN and CDR2 SVGIG (reference sequence). This CDR3 comprises 11 residues. This CDR3 reads CAWSVQGEQFF. DNA of the CDR3: TGTGCCTGGAGTGTCCAGGGTGAGCAGTTCTTC.

The sample holds a few counts of this clone. CDR3 residues: CASSAGRPGSPLHF. The CDR3 region has the DNA TGTGCCAGCAGTGCCGGGCGCCCGGGGTCACCCCTCCACTTT. The V and J genes are TRBV9 and TRBJ1-6; no definite D call. V was pared by 5 bases and J by 10 bases, with 16 bases between. Germline CDR1 SGDLS, CDR2 YYNGEE. The CDR3 spans 14 residues.

This rearrangement joins TRBV30 to TRBJ1-5, with 7 bases lining up with TRBD1. The V and J ends lost 1 base and 2 bases, in that order; junction bases with no gene match: 8. The germline V gene encodes CDR1 GTSNPN and CDR2 SVGIG (reference sequence). The CDR3 has 16 amino acids. CDR3: CAWSAAPGQRNQPQHF. The CDR3 nucleotides are TGTGCCTGGAGTGCCGCACCGGGACAGCGCAATCAGCCCCAGCATTTT.